Detailed here is one T cell receptor beta chain. Antigen unknown. The CDR3 extends over 17 amino acids. Germline V lookup: CDR1 SGHTA, CDR2 FQGNSA. Trimming took off 5 bases at V and 0 bases at J, with 14 bases between the two ends. These data are taken from a study of OX40 agonist ivuxolimab in advanced cancers. As for the study in general: Three patients got partial responses; one had hepatocellular carcinoma and two had cutaneous melanoma. Overall study results and limits: Doses of 0.1 to 3.0 mg/kg were accompanied by clonal expansion of CD4+ and CD8+ blood T cells by week 6.

Clones were read by immunoSEQ multiplex PCR, and TCRdb kept only the in-frame ones, dropping some. This sample has about 69,000 clones; around 90% occur once, and the top ten carry approximately 10%. The receptor comes from an adult with an advanced solid tumor such as melanoma, head and neck, liver or kidney cancer. This chain joins TRBV7-2 and TRBJ2-6, with D perhaps being TRBD1 or TRBD2 (5 bases each). Sample: CD4+ or CD8+ T cells sorted from blood, taken in a trial of the OX40 agonist ivuxolimab. CDR3 residues: CASSRRDVSSGANVLTF. CDR3 sequence (DNA): TGTGCCAGCAGCCGACGGGACGTCAGCTCTGGGGCCAACGTCCTGACTTTC.